The clone carrying this TCR beta chain was counted many times. Unique molecular identifiers were used in preparing the TCRbeta library. In TCRdb, the PCR reads were re-called with MiXCR into one record per CDR3 protein. The sample includes fewer than 130,000 distinct CDR3 sequences, approximately 10% seen only once; the top ten take approximately 7.6%. J gave up 4 bases and V 2 bases, and 2 bases lay outside the gene matches. Per germline, CDR1 DFQATT and CDR2 SNEGSKA (reference sequence). The CDR3 contains 13 residues. This record comes from a study of T-cell reconstitution after alpha-beta-depleted transplantation in children.

This material consisted of PBMCs from the stem cell graft donor, taken from the stem cell graft. This sequence was found in a human donor who donated a stem cell graft to a child with acute lymphoblastic leukemia. The rearrangement links TRBV20-1 to TRBJ2-1, with TRBD2 matching over 7 bases. DNA of the CDR3: TGCAGTGCTAGACTAGCGGAGTACAATGAGCAGTTCTTC. It is translated as CSARLAEYNEQFF.